This T cell receptor beta chain was recovered during a study of cytotoxic CD8 clonotypes in ibrutinib-treated CLL. As for the study in general: Responses: about 25 partial, 2 complete; after median roughly 5.5 years, around 14 stayed remitted, roughly 12 progressed. Sample averages reached 255,043 productive templates and almost 95,000 productive rearrangements.

CDR1 and CDR2 (germline): MNHEY, SVGAGI. The V end lost 6 bases, the J end lost 8 bases, and 19 bases lay between the germline ends. This CDR3 comprises 14 residues. The study, taken as a whole, reports: Against age-matched healthy donors, baseline clonality ran higher and tracked circulating CD8+ T-cell counts. Sampling times differed between sustained-remission and progressing patients.

This table comes from immunoSEQ multiplex PCR, and its TCRdb copy is limited to in-frame clones, with some not included. The sample lists a few thousand clones, 82% seen once, with over 25% in the top ten. Comment on this clone: The antigen is not known.

The rearrangement joins TRBV6-5 to TRBJ1-2; D is possibly TRBD1 (5 bases). This sample comprised PBMCs, obtained before ibrutinib treatment. This sequence was found in a human donor with chronic lymphocytic leukemia. Here the CDR3 reads CASRDLGRLDGYTF. Written as DNA, the CDR3 is TGTGCCAGCAGAGACCTGGGGCGTTTGGACGGCTACACCTTC.